Below, 18 T cell receptor beta chains from the same sample are listed, as sequenced in a study of blood T cell repertoires in COVID-19. Clones were sequenced by immunoSEQ multiplex PCR, and TCRdb holds only the in-frame ones, with some missing. The table includes 110,000 or so clones, approximately 90% detected once. Sequenced input: peripheral blood. The receptors originated from a woman in her forties or fifties with acute or convalescent COVID-19.

The chain carries TRBV28 and TRBJ2-7; TRBD2 aligns across 13 bases. Germline V CDR1 and CDR2: MDHEN, SYDVKM. This CDR3 is 15 amino acids long. The V segment lost 5 bases and the J segment 2 bases; nucleotides outside the gene matches: 3. CDR3 residues: CASSMGLAGTYEQYF. DNA of the CDR3: TGTGCCAGCAGTATGGGACTAGCGGGAACCTACGAGCAGTACTTC.

The CDR3 reads CASTIPGTDEQFF. For the CDR3, the DNA is TGTGCCAGCACCATCCCAGGAACAGATGAGCAGTTCTTC. This chain joins TRBV28 and TRBJ2-1; D gene unclear. In germline, CDR1 is MDHEN, CDR2 SYDVKM. V lost 7 bases to trimming and J lost 8 bases, with 15 bases between them. This CDR3 has 13 residues.

This clone was observed a single time. J is TRBJ1-2 and V is TRBV5-6; possibly TRBD1 for D (6 bases). Germline V gene sequence: CDR1 SGHDT, CDR2 YYEEEE. CDR3 size: 14 residues. V was trimmed by 0 bases and J by 2 bases, leaving 8 bases between them. CDR3 region: CASSLGTGNYGYTF. CDR3 coding DNA: TGTGCCAGCAGCTTGGGTACAGGGAACTATGGCTACACCTTC.

V and J are TRBV5-4 and TRBJ2-4; tentatively, D is TRBD1 (5 bases). V was trimmed by 3 bases and J by 2 bases, leaving 9 bases between them. Looked up from germline, CDR1 is SGHNT and CDR2 is YYREEE (reference sequence). The CDR3 sequence is 14 residues long. The CDR3 region has the DNA TGTGCCAGCAGCTCGCAGGGTTCCAAAAACATTCAGTACTTC. Its protein product is CASSSQGSKNIQYF.

This clone came up a few times. The chain employs TRBV6-6 and TRBJ1-2; no clear D gene. The CDR3 spans 13 residues. Germline CDR1 reads MNHNY; CDR2 reads SVGAGI (reference sequence). Between the trimmed V and J ends, which lost 10 bases and 7 bases, there was a span of 19 bases. CDR3 sequence reads: CATCPNLRVGYTF. Here the CDR3 DNA reads TGTGCCACCTGTCCCAACCTTCGGGTTGGCTACACCTTC.

The V call is TRBV18, the J call TRBJ1-4; TRBD1 might be the D (5 bases). The CDR3 has 11 residues. Germline V lookup: CDR1 KGHSH, CDR2 LQKENI. Trimming left V 5 bases short and J 7 bases short, with 5 bases between. In nucleotides, the CDR3 is TGTGCCAGCTCAAGGGGTGAAAAACTGTTTTTT. Protein sequence: CASSRGEKLFF.

J is TRBJ2-7 and V is TRBV30; 7 nucleotides agree with TRBD2. The CDR3 consists of 15 residues. Germline V gives CDR1 GTSNPN, CDR2 SVGIG (reference sequence). With 3 bases clipped from V and 4 bases from J, the junction kept 12 bases outside the gene matches. The CDR3 DNA is TGTGCCTGGAGAGAACTTCAGCGGGGTCGATACGAGCAGTACTTC. Its translation: CAWRELQRGRYEQYF.

This chain uses TRBV11-2 with TRBJ1-4, with D tentatively TRBD1 (6 bases). The germline V gene encodes CDR1 SGHAT and CDR2 FQNNGV. The V end was cut by 5 bases, the J end by 5 bases, with 15 bases between. The CDR3 is 15 amino acids. CDR3 region: CASSPTGSENEKLFF. The CDR3 nucleotides are TGTGCCAGCAGCCCGACAGGATCGGAGAATGAAAAACTGTTTTTT.

The rearrangement links TRBV5-1 to TRBJ1-3; tentatively, D is TRBD1 (6 bases). The length of the CDR3 is 17 residues. CDR1 is SGHRS and CDR2 is YFSETQ in the germline V gene. V was trimmed by 1 base and J by 2 bases, leaving 16 bases between them. The CDR3 coding sequence is TGCGCCAGCAGCTTGAACCCCGGGACACAGACTGGAAACACCATATATTTT. Translation gives CASSLNPGTQTGNTIYF.

This sequence joins TRBV27 and TRBJ2-5; 11 bases fit TRBD2. Looked up from germline, CDR1 is MNHEY and CDR2 is SMNVEV (reference sequence). The J segment lost 2 bases and the V segment lost 3 bases, leaving 8 bases of the junction unmatched. CDR3 length: 17 amino acids. The CDR3 protein is CASSFLGTSGGQETQYF. The CDR3 DNA reads as TGTGCCAGCAGTTTTCTAGGGACTAGCGGAGGGCAAGAGACCCAGTACTTC.

V is TRBV14 and J is TRBJ2-2; D unresolved. Germline V gene lookup returns CDR1 SGHDN and CDR2 FVKESK. Trimming removed 2 bases at V and 6 bases at J, with 7 bases between. The CDR3 sequence is 13 residues long. As DNA, the CDR3 is TGTGCCAGCAGCCAACTTGGGCCCGGGGAGCTGTTTTTT. This sequence encodes CASSQLGPGELFF.

V and J are TRBV21-1 and TRBJ2-2; the D segment call TRBD2 is taken from the table without a DNA check. TRBV21-1 is recorded as a pseudogene. The CDR3 has 16 residues. The CDR3 region has the DNA TGTGCCAGCAGCAAAACCGTCTCAGGGGAGGGCGGGGAGCTGTTTTTT. It translates to CASSKTVSGEGGELFF.

This chain uses TRBV21-1 with TRBJ2-5; the table's D call TRBD2 went unverified against the DNA. TRBV21-1 is a recognized pseudogene. CDR3 size: 14 residues. The CDR3 here is CASSKARVRETQYF. In DNA form, the CDR3 reads TGTGCCAGCAGCAAAGCGCGGGTGCGGGAGACCCAGTACTTC.

This clone has only a few counts. The chain joins TRBV30 to TRBJ1-4; D gene uncertain. CDR1 and CDR2 (germline): GTSNPN, SVGIG (reference sequence). The CDR3 runs 14 residues. The V gene lost 4 bases and the J gene lost 3 bases, with 12 bases spanning the gap. The CDR3 reads CAWTSGLSNEKLFF. In nucleotides, the CDR3 is TGTGCCTGGACGTCGGGGTTATCTAATGAAAAACTGTTTTTT.

This rearrangement joins TRBV11-2 to TRBJ1-1; 9 nucleotides agree with TRBD1. There are 15 residues in the CDR3. V lost 4 bases, J lost 4 bases, and 7 bases stayed unmatched. The V gene's germline CDR1 is SGHAT and CDR2 FQNNGV. The CDR3 DNA follows: TGTGCCAGCAGCTCCAACAGGGGGCGGAGCACTGAAGCTTTCTTT. Amino acid sequence: CASSSNRGRSTEAFF.

The rearrangement joins TRBV9 to TRBJ2-1; 12 nucleotides match TRBD2. The germline CDR1 and CDR2 sequences are SGDLS and YYNGEE. J was trimmed by 5 bases and V by 1 base; bases with no gene match: 1. CDR3 length: 15 residues. The CDR3 protein is CASSVRTSGNNEQFF. CDR3 nucleotides: TGTGCCAGCAGCGTAAGGACTAGCGGGAACAATGAGCAGTTCTTC.

V gene TRBV4-1 combines with J gene TRBJ2-1; TRBD1 aligns across 7 bases. The CDR3 sequence is 15 residues long. Unmatched junction bases numbered 4, after V lost 1 base and J lost 4 bases. Germline V gene lookup returns CDR1 MGHRA and CDR2 YSYEKL. CDR3 bases: TGCGCCAGCAGCCAAGCAGTGGACAGGTACAATGAGCAGTTCTTC. It codes for CASSQAVDRYNEQFF.

The V gene is TRBV6-5, the J gene TRBJ2-7, with D uncertain. V was shortened by 0 bases and J by 5 bases, with 8 bases between the two germline ends. The CDR3 is 13 amino acids. Germline V gene sequence: CDR1 MNHEY, CDR2 SVGAGI. The CDR3 here is CASSYSTGNEQYF. The DNA of the CDR3 is TGTGCCAGCAGTTACTCAACCGGTAACGAGCAGTACTTC.